This is a list of T cell receptor beta chains from one sample in a study of blood T cell repertoires in COVID-19. Sequencing was performed with immunoSEQ multiplex PCR; in TCRdb, only in-frame clones are kept and a portion is missing. The table has about 55,000 clones, roughly 85% seen once; the top ten hold 16%. Specimen: peripheral blood. These receptors all stem from a human donor in a cohort sampled during active COVID-19. The CDR3 runs from the conserved cysteine through the conserved F or W. Each record gives: V gene, clone size, J gene, D gene, CDR3 DNA, CDR3 protein. A D gene is named only where the DNA matches it firmly. Only part of the rows carry a size: once, few, many, or a class if the clone is expanded.

TRBV7-3,few,TRBJ2-2,.,TGTGCCAGCAGCGGCAGGGAACCCGGGGAGCTGTTTTTT,CASSGREPGELFF
TRBV11-2,.,TRBJ1-2,.,TGTGCCAGCAGCTTAGCCAGGCCGATCTATGGCTACACCTTC,CASSLARPIYGYTF
TRBV19,.,TRBJ1-5,.,TGTGCCAGTAATTACGACAGCCTCAATCAGCCCCAGCATTTT,CASNYDSLNQPQHF
TRBV28,.,TRBJ2-2,TRBD2,TGTGCCAGCAGACCATTCACCGGGACTAGCGGGAGTGCGAACACCGGGGAGCTGTTTTTT,CASRPFTGTSGSANTGELFF
TRBV20-1,.,TRBJ1-1,.,TGCAGTGCTAGTGTGGCCCAGGGGCTTGAAGCTTTCTTT,CSASVAQGLEAFF
TRBV27,.,TRBJ2-3,TRBD2,TGTGCCAGCAGGACGGAGGCGGGAGGGCGACGTACGCAGTATTTT,CASRTEAGGRRTQYF
TRBV29-1,.,TRBJ2-7,.,TGCAGCGGAAGGACGGGGTTCGGCTACGAGCAGTACTTC,CSGRTGFGYEQYF
TRBV6-2/TRBV6-3,few,TRBJ1-6,TRBD1,TGTGCCAGCAGTTACTCCTCGGACAGGGGAACTTGGGATTCACCCCTCCACTTT,CASSYSSDRGTWDSPLHF
TRBV4-1,.,TRBJ2-3,TRBD1,TGCGCCAGCAGCCAAGATATGGAAAACCTCCGGGACAGAGTCACAGATACGCAGTATTTT,CASSQDMENLRDRVTDTQYF
TRBV5-1,.,TRBJ2-5,TRBD1,TGCGCCAGCAGCTCAGGACAGGGTAGCCGGGAGACCCAGTACTTC,CASSSGQGSRETQYF
TRBV2,.,TRBJ1-1,TRBD1,TGTGCCAGCAGTGAAGCGGGACAGGCGAACACTGAAGCTTTCTTT,CASSEAGQANTEAFF
TRBV5-1,.,TRBJ2-5,TRBD1,TGCGCCAGCAGCTCGGGACAGCCCCAAGAGACCCAGTACTTC,CASSSGQPQETQYF
TRBV25-1,.,TRBJ1-2,.,TGTGCCAGCAGTGGAGAGGGATTAGGCTACACCTTC,CASSGEGLGYTF
TRBV5-8,.,TRBJ2-3,TRBD2,TGTGCCAGCAGCCTTAGCGGGAGGGCCGTAACAGATACGCAGTATTTT,CASSLSGRAVTDTQYF
TRBV18,.,TRBJ2-7,TRBD1,TGTGCCAGCTCACCTAAGACAGGGCCCTACGAGCAGTACTTC,CASSPKTGPYEQYF
TRBV10-3,.,TRBJ2-2,TRBD2,TGTGCCATCAGGGGGACTAGCGGGGGCCCGAACACCGGGGAGCTGTTTTTT,CAIRGTSGGPNTGELFF
TRBV2,few,TRBJ2-1,.,TGTGCCAGCAGTTCTAACGGGAATGAGCAGTTCTTC,CASSSNGNEQFF
TRBV28,.,TRBJ1-1,.,TGTGCCAGCAAACCGCAACTGCTCACTGAAGCTTTCTTT,CASKPQLLTEAFF
TRBV7-2,.,TRBJ2-7,.,TGTGCCAGCAGCTTACCGGGTTCTTACGAGCAGTACTTC,CASSLPGSYEQYF